This is a list of T cell receptor beta chains from one sample in a study of OX40 agonist ivuxolimab in advanced cancers. Profiling relied on immunoSEQ multiplex PCR, and the TCRdb table lists in-frame clones only, not all of them. The data hold roughly 81,000 clones, with 70% to 90% observed a single time. Sequencing was performed on CD4+ or CD8+ T cells sorted from blood, taken in a trial of the OX40 agonist ivuxolimab. These receptors all come from an adult with an advanced solid tumor such as melanoma, head and neck, liver or kidney cancer. The CDR3 runs from the conserved cysteine through the conserved F or W. D genes are given only for firm matches. Size is stated for part of the rows, as once, few or many counts, or as a class when the clone is expanded.

v_call: TRBV19; cdr3_length: 17; d_call: TRBD2; j_call: TRBJ2-2; clone_size: .; cdr3_aa: CASSAPLAGGDTGELFF; cdr3_nt: TGTGCCAGTAGTGCCCCCCTTGCGGGGGGGGACACCGGGGAGCTGTTTTTT
v_call: TRBV12-5; cdr3_length: 15; d_call: TRBD1; j_call: TRBJ2-1; clone_size: .; cdr3_aa: CASGLTPGGRDEQFF; cdr3_nt: TGTGCTAGTGGTTTGACTCCAGGGGGCAGGGATGAGCAGTTCTTC
v_call: TRBV19; cdr3_length: 15; d_call: TRBD1; j_call: TRBJ1-5; clone_size: once; cdr3_aa: CARDRGRRSNQPQHF; cdr3_nt: TGTGCCAGAGACAGGGGGCGAAGAAGCAATCAGCCCCAGCATTTT
v_call: TRBV21-1; cdr3_length: 17; d_call: .; j_call: TRBJ2-2; clone_size: .; cdr3_aa: CASNEGRGTENTGELFF; cdr3_nt: TGTGCCAGCAACGAAGGGCGTGGGACTGAGAACACCGGGGAGCTGTTTTTT
v_call: TRBV29-1; cdr3_length: 12; d_call: .; j_call: TRBJ1-2; clone_size: .; cdr3_aa: CSDSEGFGGYTF; cdr3_nt: TGCAGCGACTCCGAGGGGTTTGGTGGCTACACCTTC
v_call: TRBV7-9; cdr3_length: 13; d_call: .; j_call: TRBJ2-7; clone_size: .; cdr3_aa: CASSLTFSYEQYF; cdr3_nt: TGTGCCAGCTCCTTGACTTTCTCCTACGAGCAGTACTTC
v_call: TRBV15; cdr3_length: 12; d_call: .; j_call: TRBJ2-3; clone_size: few; cdr3_aa: CATSRDTDTQYF; cdr3_nt: TGTGCCACCAGCAGAGATACAGATACGCAGTATTTT
v_call: TRBV6-4; cdr3_length: 15; d_call: .; j_call: TRBJ2-6; clone_size: .; cdr3_aa: CASSEGGSGANVLTF; cdr3_nt: TGTGCCAGCAGTGAAGGGGGCTCTGGGGCCAACGTCCTGACTTTC
v_call: TRBV6-1; cdr3_length: 14; d_call: .; j_call: TRBJ1-4; clone_size: .; cdr3_aa: CASSDGALGEKLFF; cdr3_nt: TGTGCCAGCAGTGACGGGGCGTTGGGTGAAAAACTGTTTTTT
v_call: TRBV5-1; cdr3_length: 15; d_call: TRBD1; j_call: TRBJ2-5; clone_size: .; cdr3_aa: CASSPGQGALETQYF; cdr3_nt: TGCGCCAGCAGCCCAGGACAGGGGGCCCTAGAGACCCAGTACTTC
v_call: TRBV30; cdr3_length: 16; d_call: .; j_call: TRBJ1-2; clone_size: .; cdr3_aa: CAAGRDRQRSGRGYTF; cdr3_nt: TGTGCCGCCGGGCGGGACCGGCAGAGGAGTGGTCGTGGCTACACCTTC
v_call: TRBV11-2; cdr3_length: 19; d_call: TRBD1; j_call: TRBJ2-5; clone_size: .; cdr3_aa: CASSLDAEDRGRVRETQYF; cdr3_nt: TGTGCCAGCAGCTTAGATGCGGAGGACAGGGGCAGGGTACGAGAGACCCAGTACTTC
v_call: TRBV7-9; cdr3_length: 16; d_call: TRBD2; j_call: TRBJ2-7; clone_size: .; cdr3_aa: CASSSPRGGRNDEQYF; cdr3_nt: TGTGCCAGTAGCTCCCCCCGTGGCGGGAGGAACGACGAGCAGTACTTC
v_call: TRBV7-2; cdr3_length: 17; d_call: TRBD2; j_call: TRBJ2-1; clone_size: .; cdr3_aa: CASSLGPTSGLYNEQFF; cdr3_nt: TGTGCCAGCAGCTTAGGCCCGACTAGCGGGCTGTACAATGAGCAGTTCTTC
v_call: TRBV19; cdr3_length: 16; d_call: .; j_call: TRBJ1-2; clone_size: .; cdr3_aa: CASGDDSGTGNYGYTF; cdr3_nt: TGTGCCAGTGGAGACGACTCAGGGACGGGGAACTATGGCTACACCTTC
v_call: TRBV2; cdr3_length: 14; d_call: .; j_call: TRBJ1-1; clone_size: .; cdr3_aa: CASSLARENTEAFF; cdr3_nt: TGTGCCAGCTCCCTGGCCAGGGAGAACACTGAAGCTTTCTTT
v_call: TRBV27; cdr3_length: 14; d_call: .; j_call: TRBJ1-5; clone_size: .; cdr3_aa: CASSLYRSNQPQHF; cdr3_nt: TGTGCCAGCAGTTTATACAGGAGCAATCAGCCCCAGCATTTT
v_call: TRBV2; cdr3_length: 17; d_call: TRBD2; j_call: TRBJ2-3; clone_size: .; cdr3_aa: CASSELRLAGGTDTQYF; cdr3_nt: TGTGCCAGCAGTGAGCTGAGACTAGCGGGTGGCACAGATACGCAGTATTTT
v_call: TRBV19; cdr3_length: 15; d_call: .; j_call: TRBJ1-5; clone_size: once; cdr3_aa: CASSIVRVSNQPQHF; cdr3_nt: TGTGCCAGTAGTATAGTCAGGGTGAGCAATCAGCCCCAGCATTTT
v_call: TRBV5-4; cdr3_length: 16; d_call: .; j_call: TRBJ2-4; clone_size: .; cdr3_aa: CASSVVPSSAQNIQYF; cdr3_nt: TGTGCCAGCAGCGTGGTTCCAAGTTCAGCCCAAAACATTCAGTACTTC
v_call: TRBV5-6; cdr3_length: 13; d_call: .; j_call: TRBJ2-7; clone_size: .; cdr3_aa: CASSSVSVNEQYF; cdr3_nt: TGTGCCAGCAGCTCGGTAAGCGTGAACGAGCAGTACTTC
v_call: TRBV9; cdr3_length: 15; d_call: TRBD1; j_call: TRBJ2-7; clone_size: .; cdr3_aa: CASSAYRDRGGEQYF; cdr3_nt: TGTGCCAGCAGCGCATACCGGGACAGGGGAGGGGAGCAGTACTTC
v_call: TRBV5-4; cdr3_length: 17; d_call: .; j_call: TRBJ1-4; clone_size: .; cdr3_aa: CASSLVPGEATNEKLFF; cdr3_nt: TGTGCCAGCAGCTTGGTCCCAGGGGAGGCAACTAATGAAAAACTGTTTTTT
v_call: TRBV18; cdr3_length: 15; d_call: .; j_call: TRBJ2-3; clone_size: .; cdr3_aa: CASSPTGAGTDTQYF; cdr3_nt: TGTGCCAGCTCCCCTACCGGTGCGGGGACAGATACGCAGTATTTT
v_call: TRBV18; cdr3_length: 13; d_call: TRBD1; j_call: TRBJ1-6; clone_size: few; cdr3_aa: CASSPRDSSPLHF; cdr3_nt: TGTGCCAGCTCACCTCGGGACAGTTCACCCCTCCACTTT
v_call: TRBV6-6; cdr3_length: 13; d_call: .; j_call: TRBJ2-4; clone_size: .; cdr3_aa: CASSWTLRNIQYF; cdr3_nt: TGTGCCAGCAGTTGGACTTTGAGAAACATTCAGTACTTC
v_call: TRBV2; cdr3_length: 14; d_call: TRBD1; j_call: TRBJ2-7; clone_size: once; cdr3_aa: CASSRDRVPPEQYF; cdr3_nt: TGTGCCAGCAGCCGGGACAGGGTACCCCCCGAGCAGTACTTC
v_call: TRBV18; cdr3_length: 14; d_call: TRBD1; j_call: TRBJ2-4; clone_size: once; cdr3_aa: CASSFTGVQNIQYF; cdr3_nt: TGTGCCAGCTCCTTTACAGGGGTTCAAAACATTCAGTACTTC
v_call: TRBV9; cdr3_length: 16; d_call: .; j_call: TRBJ2-2; clone_size: .; cdr3_aa: CASSVGVRSSGGELFF; cdr3_nt: TGTGCCAGCAGCGTAGGGGTTCGGAGCTCAGGAGGGGAGCTGTTTTTT
v_call: TRBV7-9; cdr3_length: 17; d_call: .; j_call: TRBJ1-4; clone_size: once; cdr3_aa: CASSFLLGAATNEKLFF; cdr3_nt: TGTGCCAGCAGCTTTCTTCTCGGGGCAGCAACTAATGAAAAACTGTTTTTT
v_call: TRBV4-3; cdr3_length: 14; d_call: .; j_call: TRBJ2-7; clone_size: .; cdr3_aa: CASSQDRAQGEQYF; cdr3_nt: TGCGCCAGCAGCCAAGATAGGGCGCAAGGCGAGCAGTACTTC
v_call: TRBV15; cdr3_length: 14; d_call: .; j_call: TRBJ2-3; clone_size: .; cdr3_aa: CATSSTDYRNTQYF; cdr3_nt: TGTGCCACCAGCTCAACCGATTACAGAAATACGCAGTATTTT
v_call: TRBV7-9; cdr3_length: 13; d_call: TRBD1; j_call: TRBJ1-2; clone_size: .; cdr3_aa: CASSLGQEDGYTF; cdr3_nt: TGTGCCAGCAGCTTGGGACAGGAGGACGGCTACACCTTC
v_call: TRBV20-1; cdr3_length: 11; d_call: TRBD1; j_call: TRBJ2-7; clone_size: .; cdr3_aa: CSARDSYEQYF; cdr3_nt: TGCAGTGCCCGGGACAGCTACGAGCAGTACTTC
v_call: TRBV9; cdr3_length: 16; d_call: TRBD1; j_call: TRBJ2-1; clone_size: .; cdr3_aa: CASSFSDRAGDGGQFF; cdr3_nt: TGTGCCAGCAGCTTCTCAGACAGGGCCGGGGATGGAGGGCAGTTCTTC
v_call: TRBV6-1; cdr3_length: 18; d_call: TRBD1; j_call: TRBJ1-6; clone_size: .; cdr3_aa: CASSGPGQAGNYNSPLHF; cdr3_nt: TGTGCCAGCAGTGGTCCGGGACAGGCTGGAAACTATAATTCACCCCTCCACTTT
v_call: TRBV27; cdr3_length: 18; d_call: .; j_call: TRBJ2-1; clone_size: .; cdr3_aa: CASSVGNLWGGRYNEQFF; cdr3_nt: TGTGCCAGCAGTGTCGGAAACCTCTGGGGCGGCCGCTACAATGAGCAGTTCTTC
v_call: TRBV19; cdr3_length: 15; d_call: .; j_call: TRBJ2-5; clone_size: .; cdr3_aa: CASSIDGQGKETQYF; cdr3_nt: TGTGCCAGTAGTATTGACGGACAAGGGAAAGAGACCCAGTACTTC
v_call: TRBV2; cdr3_length: 12; d_call: .; j_call: TRBJ1-5; clone_size: few; cdr3_aa: CASSEDDPPQHF; cdr3_nt: TGTGCCAGCAGTGAAGATGACCCGCCCCAGCATTTT
v_call: TRBV5-8; cdr3_length: 11; d_call: .; j_call: TRBJ2-7; clone_size: .; cdr3_aa: CASSGGLEQYF; cdr3_nt: TGTGCCAGCAGCGGGGGGCTGGAGCAGTACTTC
v_call: TRBV5-1; cdr3_length: 13; d_call: TRBD2; j_call: TRBJ2-4; clone_size: once; cdr3_aa: CASRGLEVTIQYF; cdr3_nt: TGCGCCAGCAGAGGACTAGAGGTTACCATTCAGTACTTC
v_call: TRBV9; cdr3_length: 15; d_call: .; j_call: TRBJ1-2; clone_size: .; cdr3_aa: CASSVAGGSNYGYTF; cdr3_nt: TGTGCCAGCAGCGTAGCGGGGGGGTCGAACTATGGCTACACCTTC
v_call: TRBV5-1; cdr3_length: 14; d_call: TRBD2; j_call: TRBJ2-1; clone_size: .; cdr3_aa: CASSRGGGNNEQFF; cdr3_nt: TGCGCCAGCAGCCGGGGCGGGGGAAACAATGAGCAGTTCTTC
v_call: TRBV7-6; cdr3_length: 14; d_call: .; j_call: TRBJ2-2; clone_size: .; cdr3_aa: CASSLNPEAGELFF; cdr3_nt: TGTGCCAGCAGCTTAAATCCTGAGGCCGGGGAGCTGTTTTTT
v_call: TRBV5-6; cdr3_length: 18; d_call: TRBD1; j_call: TRBJ1-5; clone_size: .; cdr3_aa: CASSPAADKDRENQPQHF; cdr3_nt: TGTGCCAGCAGCCCCGCGGCGGACAAAGACAGGGAGAATCAGCCCCAGCATTTT
v_call: TRBV4-3; cdr3_length: 14; d_call: TRBD1; j_call: TRBJ2-3; clone_size: .; cdr3_aa: CASSQDRAPDTQYF; cdr3_nt: TGCGCCAGCAGCCAGGACAGGGCCCCGGATACGCAGTATTTT
v_call: TRBV5-6; cdr3_length: 14; d_call: .; j_call: TRBJ2-1; clone_size: .; cdr3_aa: CASSLDLRNNEQFF; cdr3_nt: TGTGCCAGCAGTTTGGACTTGAGGAACAATGAGCAGTTCTTC
v_call: TRBV7-2; cdr3_length: 12; d_call: .; j_call: TRBJ2-7; clone_size: few; cdr3_aa: CASSFGVDEQYF; cdr3_nt: TGTGCCAGCAGCTTCGGGGTAGACGAGCAGTACTTC
v_call: TRBV30; cdr3_length: 15; d_call: .; j_call: TRBJ1-1; clone_size: .; cdr3_aa: CAWKPGGVMNTEAFF; cdr3_nt: TGTGCCTGGAAACCCGGTGGGGTCATGAACACTGAAGCTTTCTTT
v_call: TRBV4-2; cdr3_length: 12; d_call: .; j_call: TRBJ2-7; clone_size: .; cdr3_aa: CASAGTSYEQYF; cdr3_nt: TGTGCCAGCGCGGGGACCTCCTACGAGCAGTACTTC
v_call: TRBV11-2; cdr3_length: 14; d_call: .; j_call: TRBJ2-1; clone_size: .; cdr3_aa: CASRQGGALNEQFF; cdr3_nt: TGTGCCAGCAGGCAGGGGGGTGCCCTCAATGAGCAGTTCTTC
v_call: TRBV4-1; cdr3_length: 12; d_call: TRBD1; j_call: TRBJ2-1; clone_size: .; cdr3_aa: CASSPGGSEQFF; cdr3_nt: TGCGCCAGCAGCCCAGGGGGCAGTGAGCAGTTCTTC
v_call: TRBV9; cdr3_length: 14; d_call: .; j_call: TRBJ1-2; clone_size: .; cdr3_aa: CASSVGEGYYGYTF; cdr3_nt: TGTGCCAGCAGCGTAGGAGAAGGGTACTATGGCTACACCTTC
v_call: TRBV11-2; cdr3_length: 19; d_call: TRBD1; j_call: TRBJ2-3; clone_size: .; cdr3_aa: CASSKTGGRGGFLTDTQYF; cdr3_nt: TGTGCCAGCAGCAAAACAGGGGGTCGGGGCGGGTTCCTCACAGATACGCAGTATTTT
v_call: TRBV11-2; cdr3_length: 14; d_call: TRBD1; j_call: TRBJ2-7; clone_size: .; cdr3_aa: CASSSGTGVYEQYF; cdr3_nt: TGTGCCAGCAGCTCAGGGACAGGGGTTTACGAGCAGTACTTC
v_call: TRBV10-2; cdr3_length: 14; d_call: TRBD2; j_call: TRBJ2-3; clone_size: .; cdr3_aa: CASRLGGNKDTQYF; cdr3_nt: TGCGCCAGCAGACTCGGGGGGAATAAAGATACGCAGTATTTT
v_call: TRBV5-1; cdr3_length: 12; d_call: .; j_call: TRBJ2-3; clone_size: few; cdr3_aa: CASSLAGTPQYF; cdr3_nt: TGCGCCAGCAGCTTGGCTGGGACTCCGCAGTATTTT
v_call: TRBV6-1; cdr3_length: 15; d_call: TRBD1; j_call: TRBJ2-3; clone_size: .; cdr3_aa: CASNDRAYSTDTQYF; cdr3_nt: TGTGCCAGCAACGACAGGGCTTATAGCACAGATACGCAGTATTTT
v_call: TRBV7-8; cdr3_length: 13; d_call: .; j_call: TRBJ1-3; clone_size: .; cdr3_aa: CASSQGYGNTIYF; cdr3_nt: TGTGCCAGCAGCCAGGGGTATGGAAACACCATATATTTT